This TCR beta chain is from a study of cytomegalovirus exposure and HLA in healthy donors. Findings and caveats of the study: According to an earlier analysis, most TCR beta V segments yielded productive rearrangements about 87% or about 30% of the time.

The PCR contained 60 Vbeta and 13 Jbeta primers. Method: immunoSEQ multiplex PCR; TCRdb's copy keeps in-frame clones and lacks some. Its listing shows roughly 72,000 clones. A note on this clone: Its antigen is still unknown.

This clonotype originated in a man between 18 and 35 years old in good health and CMV-seropositive. Sequenced material: PBMCs.

The CDR3 protein is CAISGGVGETQYF. The CDR3 DNA is TGTGCCATCAGCGGAGGTGTCGGGGAGACCCAGTACTTC. The chain uses TRBV10-3 and TRBJ2-5, with D perhaps matching TRBD2 (5 bases). The CDR3 is 13 amino acids. V lost 6 bases, J lost 5 bases, and 13 bases lay in between. CDR1 is ENHRY and CDR2 is SYGVKD in the germline V gene.